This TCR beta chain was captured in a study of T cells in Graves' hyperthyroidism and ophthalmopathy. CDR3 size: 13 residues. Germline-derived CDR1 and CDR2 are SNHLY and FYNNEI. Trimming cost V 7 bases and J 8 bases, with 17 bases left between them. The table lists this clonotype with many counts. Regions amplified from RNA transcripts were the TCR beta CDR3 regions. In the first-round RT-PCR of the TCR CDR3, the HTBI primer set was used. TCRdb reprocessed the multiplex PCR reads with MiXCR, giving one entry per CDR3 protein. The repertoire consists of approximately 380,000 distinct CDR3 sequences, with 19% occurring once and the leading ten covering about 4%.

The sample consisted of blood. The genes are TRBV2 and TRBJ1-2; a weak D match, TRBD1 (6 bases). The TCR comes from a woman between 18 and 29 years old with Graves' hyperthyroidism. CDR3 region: CASIGPGAEGYTF. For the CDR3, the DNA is TGTGCCAGCATTGGACCAGGGGCGGAGGGCTACACCTTC.